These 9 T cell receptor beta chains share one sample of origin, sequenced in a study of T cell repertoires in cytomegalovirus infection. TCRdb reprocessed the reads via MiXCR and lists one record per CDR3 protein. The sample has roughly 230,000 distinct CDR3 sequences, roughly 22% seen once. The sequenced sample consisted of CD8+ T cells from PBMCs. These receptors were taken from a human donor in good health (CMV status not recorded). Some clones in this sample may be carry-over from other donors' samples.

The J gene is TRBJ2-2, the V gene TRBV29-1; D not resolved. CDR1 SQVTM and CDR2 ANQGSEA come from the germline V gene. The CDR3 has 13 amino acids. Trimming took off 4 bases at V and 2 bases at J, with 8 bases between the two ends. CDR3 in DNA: TGCAGCGTTGTGACTGTTAACACCGGGGAGCTGTTTTTT. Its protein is CSVVTVNTGELFF.

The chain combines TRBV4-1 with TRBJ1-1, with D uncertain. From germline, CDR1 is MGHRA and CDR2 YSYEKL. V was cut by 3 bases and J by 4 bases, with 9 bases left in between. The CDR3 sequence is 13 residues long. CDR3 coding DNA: TGCGCCAGCAGCCACTCAAGAGGCACTGAAGCTTTCTTT. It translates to CASSHSRGTEAFF.

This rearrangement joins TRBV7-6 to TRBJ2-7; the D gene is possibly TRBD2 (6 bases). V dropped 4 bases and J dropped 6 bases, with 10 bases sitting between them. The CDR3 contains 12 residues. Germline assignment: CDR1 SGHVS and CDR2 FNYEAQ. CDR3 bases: TGTGCCAGCAGCTACGGGGGTGCCGAGCAGTACTTC. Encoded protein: CASSYGGAEQYF.

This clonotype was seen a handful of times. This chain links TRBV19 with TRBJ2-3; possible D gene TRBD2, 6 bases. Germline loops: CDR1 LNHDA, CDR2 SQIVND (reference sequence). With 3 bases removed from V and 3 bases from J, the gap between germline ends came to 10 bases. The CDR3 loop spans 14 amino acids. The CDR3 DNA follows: TGTGCCAGTAGTATCAGCGCGGGGACAGATACGCAGTATTTT. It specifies CASSISAGTDTQYF.

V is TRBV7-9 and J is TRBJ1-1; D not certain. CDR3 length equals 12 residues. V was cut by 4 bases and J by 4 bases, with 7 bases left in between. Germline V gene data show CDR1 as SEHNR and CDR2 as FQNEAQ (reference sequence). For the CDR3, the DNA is TGTGCCAGCAGCTCTACAGTCACTGAAGCTTTCTTT. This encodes CASSSTVTEAFF.

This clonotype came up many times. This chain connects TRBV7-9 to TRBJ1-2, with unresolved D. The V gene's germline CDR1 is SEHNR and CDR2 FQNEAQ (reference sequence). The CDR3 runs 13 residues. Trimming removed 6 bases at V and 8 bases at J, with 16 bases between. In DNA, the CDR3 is TGTGCCAGCAGGTCGGCCATCTCTAACGGCTACACCTTC. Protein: CASRSAISNGYTF.

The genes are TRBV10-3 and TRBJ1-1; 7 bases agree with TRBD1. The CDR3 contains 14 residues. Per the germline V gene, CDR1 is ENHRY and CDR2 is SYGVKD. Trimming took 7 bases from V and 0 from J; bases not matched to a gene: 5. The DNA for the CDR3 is TGTGCCATCAAGGAGGGGGCCTTGAACACTGAAGCTTTCTTT. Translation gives CAIKEGALNTEAFF.

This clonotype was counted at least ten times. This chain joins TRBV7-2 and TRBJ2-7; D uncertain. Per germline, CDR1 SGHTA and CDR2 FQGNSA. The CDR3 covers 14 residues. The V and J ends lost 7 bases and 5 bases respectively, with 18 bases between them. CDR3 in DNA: TGTGCCAGCACCCTCGGCAGTGCGGCTGACGAGCAGTACTTC. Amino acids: CASTLGSAADEQYF.

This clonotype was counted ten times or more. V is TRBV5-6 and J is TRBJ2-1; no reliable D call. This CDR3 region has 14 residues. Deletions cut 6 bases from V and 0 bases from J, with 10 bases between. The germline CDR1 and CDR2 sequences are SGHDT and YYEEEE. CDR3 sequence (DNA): TGTGCCAGCACGCCGGTTAGCTCCTACAATGAGCAGTTCTTC. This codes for CASTPVSSYNEQFF.